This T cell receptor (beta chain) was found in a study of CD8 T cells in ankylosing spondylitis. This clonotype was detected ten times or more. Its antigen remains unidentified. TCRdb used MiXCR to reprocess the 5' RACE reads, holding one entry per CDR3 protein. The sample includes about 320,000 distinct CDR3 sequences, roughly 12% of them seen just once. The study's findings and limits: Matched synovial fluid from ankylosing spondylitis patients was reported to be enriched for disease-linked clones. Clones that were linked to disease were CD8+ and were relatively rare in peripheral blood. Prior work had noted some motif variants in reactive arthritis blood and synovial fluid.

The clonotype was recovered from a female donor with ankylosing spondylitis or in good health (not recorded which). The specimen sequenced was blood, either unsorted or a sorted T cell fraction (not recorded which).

In DNA, the CDR3 is TGCAGTGCCACGGACGGTAATCAGCCCCAGCATTTT. Translated: CSATDGNQPQHF. The chain carries TRBV20-1 and TRBJ1-5; D not certain. Trimming left V 6 bases short and J 4 bases short, with 10 bases between. Germline V CDR1 and CDR2: DFQATT, SNEGSKA (reference sequence). The CDR3 runs 12 residues.